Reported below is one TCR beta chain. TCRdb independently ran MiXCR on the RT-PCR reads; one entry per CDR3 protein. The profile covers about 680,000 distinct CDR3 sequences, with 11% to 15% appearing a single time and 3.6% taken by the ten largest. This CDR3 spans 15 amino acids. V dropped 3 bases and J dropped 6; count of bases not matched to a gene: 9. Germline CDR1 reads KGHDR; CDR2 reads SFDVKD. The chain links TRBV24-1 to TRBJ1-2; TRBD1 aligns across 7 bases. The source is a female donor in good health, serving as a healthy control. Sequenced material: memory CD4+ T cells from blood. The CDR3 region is CATSDAGQNGNGYTF. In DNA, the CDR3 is TGTGCCACCAGTGATGCGGGACAGAACGGAAATGGCTACACCTTC.